Sequencing of this TCR beta chain was carried out in a study of long-term antiretroviral therapy in people with HIV. An immunoSEQ assay, version v3.0, was performed at survey level. TCRdb's table, derived via immunoSEQ multiplex PCR, lists solely in-frame clones and lacks some. The table lists 30,000 to 40,000 clones, over 75% of them singletons, with about 4.4% in the top ten. Germline-derived CDR1 and CDR2 are MDHEN and SYDVKM. This CDR3 has 15 amino acids. Trimming took off 3 bases at V and 1 base at J, with 10 bases between the two ends. The rearrangement links TRBV28 to TRBJ1-5; a weak D match, TRBD1 (5 bases). This clonotype was sampled from a man between 18 and 35 years old with HIV. The sample here was unsorted PBMCs, taken 3.3 years after starting antiretroviral therapy. CDR3 bases: TGTGCCAGCAGTTTGAACTGGGGGAGCAATCAGCCCCAGCATTTT. The encoded protein is CASSLNWGSNQPQHF. Full variable domain (outside the CDR3, taken from reference TRBV28 and TRBJ1-5): DVKVTQSSRYLVKRTGEKVFLECVQDMDHENMFWYRQDPGLGLRLIYFSYDVKMKEKGDIPEGYSVSREKKERFSLILESASTNQTSMYLCASSLNWGSNQPQHFGDGTRLSIL.